Sequencing of this T cell receptor beta chain was carried out in a study of blood T cell repertoires in COVID-19. Study at large: Material from acute and convalescent COVID-19 was sourced from the United States, Italy and Spain. PBMCs, B-cell-depleted T cells, or T cells were the source of the cDNA or gDNA that made up the material.

Trimming at V came to 0 bases and at J to 8 bases, leaving 12 bases not matched to a gene. This CDR3 is 17 amino acids long. Per the germline V gene, CDR1 is LGHNA and CDR2 is YNFKEQ. Source study methods: Using reference gene primer amplification, nucleated cell counts were estimated. The method was immunoSEQ multiplex PCR; TCRdb's version includes in-frame clones alone and lacks a portion of them. The V and J calls and the clone size are those of that table, but D and trimming were determined from the DNA. The repertoire holds some 200,000 clones, around 80% seen once, with around 14% in the top ten.

This receptor was identified in a human donor in a cohort sampled during active COVID-19. This chain connects TRBV4-2 to TRBJ2-3; 9 bases fit TRBD2. Sequencing was done on a sample of peripheral blood. The DNA of the CDR3 is TGTGCCAGCAGCCAAGATGCTAGCGGGATTGAGGGCGGTACGCAGTATTTT. Amino acid sequence: CASSQDASGIEGGTQYF.